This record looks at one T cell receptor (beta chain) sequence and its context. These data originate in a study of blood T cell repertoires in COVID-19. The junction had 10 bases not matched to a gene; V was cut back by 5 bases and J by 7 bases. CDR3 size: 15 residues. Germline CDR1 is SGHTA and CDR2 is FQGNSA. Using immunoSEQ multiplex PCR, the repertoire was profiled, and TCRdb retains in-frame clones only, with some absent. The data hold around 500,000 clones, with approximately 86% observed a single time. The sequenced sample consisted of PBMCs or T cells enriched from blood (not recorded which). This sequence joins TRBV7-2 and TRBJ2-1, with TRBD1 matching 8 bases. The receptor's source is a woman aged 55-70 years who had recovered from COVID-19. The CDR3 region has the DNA TGTGCCAGCAGCGCCCGGGACAGGAAGGCAAATGAGCAGTTCTTC. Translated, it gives CASSARDRKANEQFF. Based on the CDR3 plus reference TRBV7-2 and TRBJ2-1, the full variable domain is GAGVSQSPSNKVTEKGKDVELRCDPISGHTALYWYRQSLGQGLEFLIYFQGNSAPDKSGLPSDRFSAERTGGSVSTLTIQRTQQEDSAVYLCASSARDRKANEQFFGPGTRLTVL.